Listed here are 10 T cell receptor beta chains from one sample, sequenced in a study of OX40 agonist ivuxolimab in advanced cancers. Method: immunoSEQ multiplex PCR; TCRdb's copy keeps in-frame clones and lacks some. The sample has about 31,000 clones, 81% seen once; the top ten hold roughly 22%. The source was CD4+ or CD8+ T cells sorted from blood, collected in a trial of the OX40 agonist ivuxolimab. These receptors originate from an adult with an advanced solid tumor such as melanoma, head and neck, liver or kidney cancer.

By sample share, this clone is medium-sized. CDR3 DNA sequence: TGTGCCAGCAGCCGGGACAGGGACGATGGCTACACCTTC. It specifies CASSRDRDDGYTF. V gene TRBV7-8 combines with J gene TRBJ1-2; TRBD1 aligns across 9 bases. The CDR3 contains 13 residues. CDR1 is SGHVS and CDR2 is FQNEAQ in the germline V gene. With 5 bases clipped from V and 6 bases from J, the junction kept 4 bases outside the gene matches.

V usage is TRBV6-6 and J usage is TRBJ2-3; D is possibly TRBD2 (7 bases). Germline V lookup: CDR1 MNHNY, CDR2 SVGAGI (reference sequence). Trimming took 8 bases from V and 2 from J, leaving 17 bases between them. The CDR3 totals 15 residues. The CDR3 loop is CASSQRGRVTDTQYF. CDR3 coding DNA: TGTGCCAGCTCACAAAGGGGGAGGGTCACAGATACGCAGTATTTT.

The chain couples TRBV28 to TRBJ2-7, with 8 bases identical to TRBD1. The V segment lost 4 bases and the J segment 1 base; nucleotides outside the gene matches: 6. Germline V CDR1 and CDR2: MDHEN, SYDVKM. This CDR3 comprises 15 residues. CDR3 amino acids: CASSSHRTGSYEQYF. CDR3 DNA sequence: TGTGCCAGCAGTTCCCACCGGACAGGGTCCTACGAGCAGTACTTC.

This clone occurred a few times. The chain combines TRBV5-4 with TRBJ1-2; no firm D call. CDR3 size: 13 residues. V shed 4 bases and J shed 9 bases, with 16 bases lying between them. Germline values: CDR1 SGHNT, CDR2 YYREEE (reference sequence). CDR3 sequence reads: CASSRSGPESYTF. CDR3 in DNA: TGTGCCAGCAGCCGTTCGGGCCCCGAAAGCTACACCTTC.

V and J are TRBV6-4 and TRBJ2-7, with a weak D call TRBD2 (5 bases). From germline, CDR1 is MRHNA and CDR2 SNTAGT. Trimming cost V 5 bases and J 1 base, with 15 bases left between them. CDR3 length: 15 residues. The CDR3 region is CASSSEAGGSYEQYF. The CDR3 nucleotides read TGTGCCAGCAGTTCCGAGGCAGGCGGGTCCTACGAGCAGTACTTC.

This clone appeared a single time. The CDR3 DNA sequence: TGTGCCAGCAGTCCTCGGATGTTAAACACCGGGGAGCTGTTTTTT. It yields the protein CASSPRMLNTGELFF. The V and J genes are TRBV27 and TRBJ2-2; D unresolved. Trimming took 5 bases from V and 2 from J, leaving 12 bases between them. The CDR3 contains 15 residues. Germline CDR1 and CDR2: MNHEY and SMNVEV (reference sequence).

The V call is TRBV2, the J call TRBJ1-6; a weak D match, TRBD1 (5 bases). The CDR3 loop spans 16 amino acids. V gave up 5 bases and J gave up 7 bases, with 18 bases separating them. Germline CDR1 is SNHLY and CDR2 is FYNNEI. CDR3 DNA sequence: TGTGCCAGCAGTTGGCAGGGACCCACTGGGAATTCACCCCTCCACTTT. Its protein is CASSWQGPTGNSPLHF. The full variable domain, with the rest looked up from reference TRBV2 and TRBJ1-6, is EPEVTQTPSHQVTQMGQEVILRCVPISNHLYFYWYRQILGQKVEFLVSFYNNEISEKSEIFDDQFSVERPDGSNFTLKIRSTKLEDSAMYFCASSWQGPTGNSPLHFGNGTRLTVT.

This clone was counted a few times. The chain has TRBV27 and TRBJ2-1, with D perhaps matching TRBD1 (8 bases). Trimming left V 0 bases short and J 7 bases short, with 13 bases between. The germline V gene has CDR1 MNHEY and CDR2 SMNVEV (reference sequence). The CDR3 is 15 amino acids. CDR3 protein: CASSLSEQGGNEQFF. CDR3 DNA sequence: TGTGCCAGCAGTTTATCGGAACAGGGGGGGAATGAGCAGTTCTTC.

The J gene is TRBJ1-2, the V gene TRBV6-5, with a possible D match to TRBD1 (5 bases). The CDR3 has 14 residues. Germline V gene lookup returns CDR1 MNHEY and CDR2 SVGAGI. V lost 5 bases and J lost 8, with 18 bases in between. This CDR3 reads CASSPDERRGGYTF. DNA for the CDR3: TGTGCCAGCAGTCCGGACGAACGCCGGGGGGGCTACACCTTC.

The chain carries TRBV10-1 and TRBJ1-2, with TRBD1 identical over 7 bases. The CDR3 has 15 residues. The germline V gene encodes CDR1 WNHNN and CDR2 SYGVQD (reference sequence). Losses at the gene ends were 3 bases for V and 8 bases for J; bases not matched to a gene: 12. In DNA, the CDR3 is TGCGCCAGCAGTGACCCCCCCGACAGGGACGGGGGCTACACCTTC. It yields the protein CASSDPPDRDGGYTF.